This T cell receptor (beta chain) was found in a study of blood T cells in healthy people across ages. Study-wide points: When set beside aged donors, long-lived donors presented more naive CD4+ cells and higher diversity.

CDR1 and CDR2 (germline): MNHEY, SMNVEV (reference sequence). Trimming pared 1 base from V and 6 bases from J, leaving 9 bases between. This CDR3 comprises 13 residues. As to this clonotype: The antigen is undetermined.

The second PCR ran roughly 7 to 12 cycles with a sample-barcoded 5' primer and J-beta primers. Each CDR3 protein gets one entry after TCRdb re-called the 5' RACE reads with MiXCR. The table shows about 1.6 million distinct CDR3 sequences, with about 31% occurring only once. The sequence derives from a woman in her thirties in good health. Sequencing was done on a sample of blood. The rearrangement links TRBV27 to TRBJ2-5; D is undetermined. This CDR3 is CASSLWATQTQYF. The CDR3 coding sequence is TGTGCCAGCAGTTTATGGGCCACTCAGACCCAGTACTTC.